These T cell receptor beta chains were read from a single sample in a study of control samples from healthy donors and cancer patients. Profiling relied on immunoSEQ multiplex PCR, and the TCRdb table lists in-frame clones only, not all of them. The top ten hold around 6.6% of the sample, which has about 110,000 clones, roughly four fifths seen once. The source material was blood. Source of these receptors: a man younger than 35 in good health. Both conserved end residues are part of each CDR3. The order of the fields is J gene, D gene, clone size, V gene, CDR3 DNA, CDR3 protein. The D gene is left open where the match is weak. Rows may omit the clone size; those that give it use once, few, many or a size class.

j_call: TRBJ1-4
d_call: -
clone_size: -
v_call: TRBV6-6
cdr3_nt: TGTGCCAGCAGTCCGCAGGGTCAGGATGAAAAACTGTTTTTT
cdr3_aa: CASSPQGQDEKLFF

j_call: TRBJ1-2
d_call: -
clone_size: -
v_call: TRBV23-1
cdr3_nt: TGCGCCAGCAGTGCAGGATCAGCTAACTATGGCTACACCTTC
cdr3_aa: CASSAGSANYGYTF

j_call: TRBJ2-5
d_call: -
clone_size: few
v_call: TRBV10-3
cdr3_nt: TGTGCCATCAGTAAACGTGAGGGCCAAGAGACCCAGTACTTC
cdr3_aa: CAISKREGQETQYF

j_call: TRBJ1-5
d_call: TRBD1
clone_size: -
v_call: TRBV19
cdr3_nt: TGTGCCAGTAAGACAGGGACCAGCAATCAGCCCCAGCATTTT
cdr3_aa: CASKTGTSNQPQHF

j_call: TRBJ2-3
d_call: -
clone_size: -
v_call: TRBV11-1
cdr3_nt: TGTGCCAGCAGCAGGGGCCTATACACAGATACGCAGTATTTT
cdr3_aa: CASSRGLYTDTQYF

j_call: TRBJ1-1
d_call: TRBD1
clone_size: few
v_call: TRBV30
cdr3_nt: TGTGCCTGGAGCCTCTTGGACAGGGGACTGAACACTGAAGCTTTCTTT
cdr3_aa: CAWSLLDRGLNTEAFF

j_call: TRBJ2-1
d_call: TRBD1
clone_size: once
v_call: TRBV2
cdr3_nt: TGTGCCAGCTCCGGACAGGGGGTCAATGAGCAGTTCTTC
cdr3_aa: CASSGQGVNEQFF

j_call: TRBJ2-2
d_call: TRBD2
clone_size: -
v_call: TRBV5-1
cdr3_nt: TGCGCCAGCAGCTTGTTCGCTAGCGGGGGGACGAACACCGGGGAGCTGTTTTTT
cdr3_aa: CASSLFASGGTNTGELFF

j_call: TRBJ2-3
d_call: TRBD1
clone_size: few
v_call: TRBV5-4
cdr3_nt: TGTGCCAGCACCGGACAGGGGGCGATCGGCACAGATACGCAGTATTTT
cdr3_aa: CASTGQGAIGTDTQYF

j_call: TRBJ2-2
d_call: TRBD1
clone_size: -
v_call: TRBV9
cdr3_nt: TGTGCCAGCAGCCTTAGACAGGGCGGCGGCACCGGGGAGCTGTTTTTT
cdr3_aa: CASSLRQGGGTGELFF

j_call: TRBJ2-7
d_call: TRBD1
clone_size: -
v_call: TRBV28
cdr3_nt: TGTGCCAGCAGTTTAGGGCAGGGGGCACCGGGAGCCTACGAGCAGTACTTC
cdr3_aa: CASSLGQGAPGAYEQYF

j_call: TRBJ2-2
d_call: -
clone_size: -
v_call: TRBV5-4
cdr3_nt: TGTGCCAGCAGCTTCATCACTAACACCGGGGAGCTGTTTTTT
cdr3_aa: CASSFITNTGELFF

j_call: TRBJ2-5
d_call: -
clone_size: -
v_call: TRBV6-5
cdr3_nt: TGTGCCAGCATCCTCCTACCGCAAGAGACCCAGTACTTC
cdr3_aa: CASILLPQETQYF

j_call: TRBJ2-7
d_call: TRBD1
clone_size: -
v_call: TRBV6-5
cdr3_nt: TGTGCCAGCAGCCTGGACAGGGATACCTACGAGCAGTACTTC
cdr3_aa: CASSLDRDTYEQYF

j_call: TRBJ1-5
d_call: -
clone_size: -
v_call: TRBV3-1/TRBV3-2
cdr3_nt: TGTGCCAGCAGCCAAGGGGGGCGAAATCAGCCCCAGCATTTT
cdr3_aa: CASSQGGRNQPQHF

j_call: TRBJ1-2
d_call: -
clone_size: -
v_call: TRBV12-5
cdr3_nt: TGTGCTAGTGGTTTGCAAACAGGCTATGGCTACACCTTC
cdr3_aa: CASGLQTGYGYTF

j_call: TRBJ2-3
d_call: -
clone_size: -
v_call: TRBV2
cdr3_nt: TGTGCCAGCAGTACCCGGGCCTCGAGCACAGATACGCAGTATTTT
cdr3_aa: CASSTRASSTDTQYF

j_call: TRBJ1-1
d_call: -
clone_size: -
v_call: TRBV5-1
cdr3_nt: TGCGCCAGCAGCTTGGTTCCATCTAGGGTATACACTGAAGCTTTCTTT
cdr3_aa: CASSLVPSRVYTEAFF

j_call: TRBJ2-6
d_call: TRBD1
clone_size: -
v_call: TRBV7-9
cdr3_nt: TGTGCCAGCAGCCGACAGGGGGTGAACTCTGGGGCCAACGTCCTGACTTTC
cdr3_aa: CASSRQGVNSGANVLTF

j_call: TRBJ2-5
d_call: TRBD2
clone_size: -
v_call: TRBV4-1
cdr3_nt: TGCGCCAGCAGCCAAGAAGCACTAGCGGGGGGCCCCCACCGAGAGACCCAGTACTTC
cdr3_aa: CASSQEALAGGPHRETQYF

j_call: TRBJ1-1
d_call: -
clone_size: -
v_call: TRBV28
cdr3_nt: TGTGCCAGTCTACCATCCGTCAGGACCACTGAAGCTTTCTTT
cdr3_aa: CASLPSVRTTEAFF

j_call: TRBJ1-2
d_call: -
clone_size: many
v_call: TRBV7-8
cdr3_nt: TGTGCCAGCAGCTTAGGCGGGAAGAACTATGGCTACACCTTC
cdr3_aa: CASSLGGKNYGYTF

j_call: TRBJ1-4
d_call: -
clone_size: -
v_call: TRBV30
cdr3_nt: TGTGCCTGGAGTAAGCCCGGGGGGGAAAAACTGTTTTTT
cdr3_aa: CAWSKPGGEKLFF

j_call: TRBJ2-1
d_call: -
clone_size: -
v_call: TRBV27
cdr3_nt: TGTGCCAGCAGTGCCTGGACCTTAAACAATGAGCAGTTCTTC
cdr3_aa: CASSAWTLNNEQFF

j_call: TRBJ1-6
d_call: -
clone_size: -
v_call: TRBV4-1
cdr3_nt: TGCGCCAGCAGCCCCCGAGAGGGAAAGAATTCACCCCTCCACTTT
cdr3_aa: CASSPREGKNSPLHF

j_call: TRBJ2-3
d_call: -
clone_size: -
v_call: TRBV27
cdr3_nt: TGTGCCAGCAGTTTCAGCCGGGCAGGTGCAGATACGCAGTATTTT
cdr3_aa: CASSFSRAGADTQYF

j_call: TRBJ2-5
d_call: -
clone_size: -
v_call: TRBV13
cdr3_nt: TGTGCCAGCAGCTTGGTTAAAGAGACCCAGTACTTC
cdr3_aa: CASSLVKETQYF

j_call: TRBJ1-1
d_call: -
clone_size: large
v_call: TRBV2
cdr3_nt: TGTGCCAGCGGATGGGCGGATATTGAAGCTTTCTTT
cdr3_aa: CASGWADIEAFF

j_call: TRBJ1-6
d_call: -
clone_size: few
v_call: TRBV14
cdr3_nt: TGTGCCAGCAGCCCCCTTGCCGGGGCTTCGAATTCACCCCTCCACTTT
cdr3_aa: CASSPLAGASNSPLHF

j_call: TRBJ1-2
d_call: TRBD1
clone_size: -
v_call: TRBV10-3
cdr3_nt: TGTGCCATCAGCCAACAGGGGAAGGTGACCTTC
cdr3_aa: CAISQQGKVTF

j_call: TRBJ2-6
d_call: -
clone_size: -
v_call: TRBV5-8
cdr3_nt: TGTGCCAGCAGCCCAGGGGCCAACGTCCTGACTTTC
cdr3_aa: CASSPGANVLTF

j_call: TRBJ2-2
d_call: -
clone_size: -
v_call: TRBV29-1
cdr3_nt: TGCAGTGTAAGAGGATCCCAGGGGAGGACCGGGGAGCTGTTTTTT
cdr3_aa: CSVRGSQGRTGELFF

j_call: TRBJ1-3
d_call: -
clone_size: few
v_call: TRBV6-5
cdr3_nt: TGTGCCAGCAGGCTCGCAGGGCGGTCTGGAAACACCATATATTTT
cdr3_aa: CASRLAGRSGNTIYF

j_call: TRBJ1-3
d_call: -
clone_size: -
v_call: TRBV19
cdr3_nt: TGTGCCAGTATGGAACACGCTGGAAACACCATATATTTT
cdr3_aa: CASMEHAGNTIYF

j_call: TRBJ2-2
d_call: TRBD1
clone_size: few
v_call: TRBV6-5
cdr3_nt: TGTGCCAGCAGTCGACAGGGGGGCACCGGGGAGCTGTTTTTT
cdr3_aa: CASSRQGGTGELFF

j_call: TRBJ1-2
d_call: -
clone_size: -
v_call: TRBV28
cdr3_nt: TGTGCCAGCAGGGTAGATGACTATGGCTACACCTTC
cdr3_aa: CASRVDDYGYTF

j_call: TRBJ2-5
d_call: TRBD1
clone_size: few
v_call: TRBV18
cdr3_nt: TGTGCCAGCTCAGCCAGGACAGGGTACGAGACCCAGTACTTC
cdr3_aa: CASSARTGYETQYF

j_call: TRBJ2-3
d_call: -
clone_size: -
v_call: TRBV5-1
cdr3_nt: TGCGCCAGCAGCAACGACCCAAGCACAGATACGCAGTATTTT
cdr3_aa: CASSNDPSTDTQYF

j_call: TRBJ2-1
d_call: -
clone_size: -
v_call: TRBV6-5
cdr3_nt: TGTGCCAGCAGTTACTCTGACGGGAATGAGCAGTTCTTC
cdr3_aa: CASSYSDGNEQFF

j_call: TRBJ2-2
d_call: -
clone_size: -
v_call: TRBV4-2
cdr3_nt: TGTGCCAGCAGCCAAGTTGGAGGGGGCACCGGGGAGCTGTTTTTT
cdr3_aa: CASSQVGGGTGELFF

j_call: TRBJ1-2
d_call: -
clone_size: -
v_call: TRBV6-5
cdr3_nt: TGTGCCAGCAAAAAAGCAGGAAACTATGGCTACACCTTC
cdr3_aa: CASKKAGNYGYTF

j_call: TRBJ1-2
d_call: -
clone_size: once
v_call: TRBV2
cdr3_nt: TGTGCCAGCAGTGTCGGCTACAGGGCTGGCTACACCTTC
cdr3_aa: CASSVGYRAGYTF

j_call: TRBJ1-1
d_call: TRBD1
clone_size: -
v_call: TRBV5-1
cdr3_nt: TGCGCCAGCATGGACAGGGGAATAGGAAACACTGAAGCTTTCTTT
cdr3_aa: CASMDRGIGNTEAFF

j_call: TRBJ1-5
d_call: -
clone_size: -
v_call: TRBV18
cdr3_nt: TGTGCCAGCTCACCCCAGGGACTCTATAGCAATCAGCCCCAGCATTTT
cdr3_aa: CASSPQGLYSNQPQHF

j_call: TRBJ2-3
d_call: -
clone_size: -
v_call: TRBV6-5
cdr3_nt: TGTGCCAGCACCGAAAGGGATACGCAGTATTTT
cdr3_aa: CASTERDTQYF

j_call: TRBJ2-2
d_call: -
clone_size: -
v_call: TRBV7-9
cdr3_nt: TGTGCCAGCCCGGACAGAAGTAAGGTCGGGGAGCTGTTTTTT
cdr3_aa: CASPDRSKVGELFF

j_call: TRBJ2-7
d_call: -
clone_size: -
v_call: TRBV25-1
cdr3_nt: TGTGCCAGCAGTGAATGGGGCGGGGTCTACGAGCAGTACTTC
cdr3_aa: CASSEWGGVYEQYF

j_call: TRBJ2-3
d_call: -
clone_size: -
v_call: TRBV24-1
cdr3_nt: TGTGCCACCAGTGAAGCCAGCACAGATACGCAGTATTTT
cdr3_aa: CATSEASTDTQYF

j_call: TRBJ1-6
d_call: -
clone_size: -
v_call: TRBV28
cdr3_nt: TGTGCCAGCAGGCTTCCGACAGGATCGAGTTCACCCCTCCACTTT
cdr3_aa: CASRLPTGSSSPLHF

j_call: TRBJ1-2
d_call: -
clone_size: -
v_call: TRBV7-9
cdr3_nt: TGTGCCAGCAGCTCGAGGATTAACTATGGCTACACCTTC
cdr3_aa: CASSSRINYGYTF

j_call: TRBJ2-3
d_call: TRBD2
clone_size: -
v_call: TRBV2
cdr3_nt: TGTGCCGGCAGCCCAGATGGGAGGACTAGCGGGAGGGATACGCAGTATTTT
cdr3_aa: CAGSPDGRTSGRDTQYF

j_call: TRBJ2-2
d_call: -
clone_size: -
v_call: TRBV5-1
cdr3_nt: TGCGCCAGCAGCTTGGGGGACACTTCCACCGGGGAGCTGTTTTTT
cdr3_aa: CASSLGDTSTGELFF

j_call: TRBJ2-3
d_call: -
clone_size: -
v_call: TRBV12-5
cdr3_nt: TGTGCTAGTGGTTTGTCATGGGTCGGGGGGCGAGTAGATACGCAGTATTTT
cdr3_aa: CASGLSWVGGRVDTQYF

j_call: TRBJ2-3
d_call: TRBD2
clone_size: -
v_call: TRBV5-5
cdr3_nt: TGTGCCAGCAGCCCATTCTCTCCGGGAGGGGAAGAGCAGTATTTT
cdr3_aa: CASSPFSPGGEEQYF

j_call: TRBJ2-2
d_call: TRBD1
clone_size: -
v_call: TRBV7-7
cdr3_nt: TGTGCTAGCAGCTCCATATTACAGGGACAGGGGTCCGGGGAGCTGTTTTTT
cdr3_aa: CASSSILQGQGSGELFF

j_call: TRBJ2-3
d_call: -
clone_size: -
v_call: TRBV2
cdr3_nt: TGTGCCAGCAGTGAAATCTGGAAAACAGATACGCAGTATTTT
cdr3_aa: CASSEIWKTDTQYF

j_call: TRBJ2-2
d_call: -
clone_size: -
v_call: TRBV6-5
cdr3_nt: TGTGCCAGCAGTCCAGTGATCAACACCGGGGAGCTGTTTTTT
cdr3_aa: CASSPVINTGELFF

j_call: TRBJ1-2
d_call: TRBD1
clone_size: -
v_call: TRBV27
cdr3_nt: TGTGCCAGCAGCTCTCCCGGGACAGGGGCCTATGGCTACACCTTC
cdr3_aa: CASSSPGTGAYGYTF

j_call: TRBJ1-1
d_call: -
clone_size: -
v_call: TRBV12-3/TRBV12-4
cdr3_nt: TGTGCCAGCGCATCGAGGACTGAAGCTTTCTTT
cdr3_aa: CASASRTEAFF